This T cell receptor beta chain derives from a study of shared clonotypes between healthy human individuals. Overall study: Each donor's CD8 memory used one plate, CD8 naive two, each CD4 subset three.

The CDR3 sequence is 17 residues long. Germline CDR1 is MNHEY and CDR2 is SMNVEV (reference sequence). V was cut by 7 bases and J by 4 bases, with 20 bases left in between. Profiling relied on immunoSEQ multiplex PCR, and the TCRdb table lists in-frame clones only, not all of them. The repertoire holds over a million clones, with around 95% as singletons. The V gene is TRBV27, the J gene TRBJ2-6; D possibly corresponds to TRBD1 (6 bases). The TCR comes from a young man in good health. The sequencing input was naive CD4+ T cells sorted from blood. Noted subset: CD45RA+ positively selected. This chain's CDR3 is CASTNRVIISGANVLTF. Here the CDR3 DNA reads TGTGCCAGCACTAACAGGGTAATTATATCCGGGGCCAACGTCCTGACTTTC.